What follows is one T cell receptor (beta chain) and its context. Its target is unknown. CDR3 length equals 20 residues. V was pared by 4 bases and J by 4 bases, with 23 bases of the junction left unmatched. The germline gives CDR1 SNHLY, CDR2 FYNNEI. The data originate from a study of CD8+ T cells in alopecia areata. In the study overall: The duration of tofacitinib was 6 to 18 months, with 6 months off drug afterward. General observations from the study: Affected scalp, especially in alopecia totalis/universalis, had a higher clonality than normal scalp did.

Extraction and reverse transcription of RNA yielded cDNA as the sequencing template. Here immunoSEQ multiplex PCR was the method, and the copy in TCRdb shows in-frame clones only, minus some. There are hundreds of thousands of clones in the sample; 50% to 70% occur only once, and approximately 0.5% lies in the top ten. The TCR originated in a human donor with alopecia areata. The chain combines TRBV2 with TRBJ1-1, with TRBD1 identical over 8 bases. The sample consisted of CD4+ T cells sorted from blood, taken at week 0. Here the CDR3 reads CASSVHNRTGSAFVGTEAFF. Here the CDR3 DNA reads TGTGCCAGCAGTGTCCATAATCGGACAGGGTCCGCATTCGTCGGCACTGAAGCTTTCTTT.